Following are 7 T cell receptor beta chains from one sample sequenced in a study of vaccination effects on CD4 cells after COVID-19. In the ViraFEST assay, antigen-specific CD4+ clonotypes were identified by expansion after peptide-pool stimulation. Around day 10 of culture, CD4+ T cells were separated out. Each person got two doses of an mRNA SARS-CoV-2 vaccine, BNT162b2 or mRNA-1273. These receptors' targets are unknown. Assay: immunoSEQ multiplex PCR; the TCRdb copy retains only in-frame clones and omits some. The data hold tens of thousands of clones, with around four fifths observed a single time. The material sequenced was CD4+ T cells from PBMCs cultured with HCoV-OC43 spike peptides, taken after COVID-19 vaccination. Subset indicated: HCoV-OC43 spike overlapping peptide pool stimulation. These receptors came from a human donor who received a COVID-19 vaccine.

The rearrangement joins TRBV10-3 to TRBJ2-5, with D perhaps matching TRBD1 (6 bases). V dropped 2 bases and J dropped 0 bases, with 7 bases sitting between them. Germline loops: CDR1 ENHRY, CDR2 SYGVKD. The CDR3 totals 14 residues. The DNA for the CDR3 is TGTGCCATCAGTGAGGGACAGAACCAAGAGACCCAGTACTTC. Protein product: CAISEGQNQETQYF.

CDR3 loop: CASSAHGYEQYV. The CDR3 nucleotides read TGTGCCAGCAGCGCCCATGGCTACGAGCAGTACGTC. This chain joins TRBV28 and TRBJ2-7; unclear D gene. Germline CDR1 is MDHEN and CDR2 is SYDVKM. This CDR3 is built from 12 residues. Trimming cost V 6 bases and J 3 bases, with 9 bases left between them.

The chain couples TRBV5-4 to TRBJ2-3; possible D gene TRBD2, 7 bases. Germline lookup yields CDR1 SGHNT and CDR2 YYREEE (reference sequence). This CDR3 is 15 amino acids long. V shed 3 bases and J shed 5 bases, with 16 bases lying between them. The CDR3 bases are TGTGCCAGCAGCTCAAAGGGGGGGCCCGGAGATACGCAGTATTTT. Translation: CASSSKGGPGDTQYF.

In its sample, this clone was seen a few times. The gene calls are TRBV10-1 and TRBJ1-2; D might be TRBD1 (5 bases). The germline CDR1 and CDR2 sequences are WNHNN and SYGVQD (reference sequence). Deletions cut 5 bases from V and 3 bases from J, with 10 bases between. The CDR3 totals 13 residues. CDR3 sequence (DNA): TGCGCCAGCAGTCCGGGGGGAGACTATGGCTACACCTTC. Its protein is CASSPGGDYGYTF.

This chain connects TRBV3-1 (or the pseudogene TRBV3-2) to TRBJ1-4; D unresolved. The V gene's germline CDR1 is LGHDT and CDR2 YNNKEL (reference sequence). Trimming removed 6 bases at V and 2 bases at J, with 10 bases between. The CDR3 totals 14 residues. This CDR3 is CASSWGGTNEKLFF. The DNA of the CDR3 is TGTGCCAGCAGTTGGGGAGGCACTAATGAAAAACTGTTTTTT.

The J gene is TRBJ1-2, the V gene TRBV5-8; maybe TRBD1 (6 bases). The CDR3 loop spans 15 amino acids. Germline V lookup: CDR1 SGHTS, CDR2 YDEGEE. Trimming stripped 3 bases from V and 4 bases from J, with 16 bases between. The CDR3 sequence: CASSYPTGLPYGYTF. CDR3 DNA: TGTGCCAGCAGCTACCCGACAGGACTTCCCTATGGCTACACCTTC.

CDR3 coding DNA: TGTGCCAGCAGTTCAGGGTATAGCAATCAGCCCCAGCATTTT. Translation gives CASSSGYSNQPQHF. The chain joins TRBV6-5 to TRBJ1-5; possible D gene TRBD1, 5 bases. V was shortened by 4 bases and J by 0 bases, with 7 bases between the two germline ends. CDR3 size: 14 residues. Germline-derived CDR1 and CDR2 are MNHEY and SVGAGI.